These 30 T cell receptor beta chains were sequenced from one sample in a study of control samples from healthy donors and cancer patients. The data were produced by immunoSEQ multiplex PCR, yet TCRdb's version contains in-frame clones alone and is incomplete. The table records 100,000 to 150,000 clones, 92% of them present only once. The sample taken for sequencing was blood. The source is a woman in her forties or fifties in good health.

The chain uses TRBV13 and TRBJ2-5; 8 bases fit TRBD2. V shed 1 base, J shed 3 bases, and the junction held 10 bases outside the gene matches. The CDR3 has 17 residues. Germline-derived CDR1 and CDR2 are PRHDT and FYEKMQ (reference sequence). CDR3 loop: CASSLVGLAGNKETQYF. CDR3 bases: TGTGCCAGCAGCTTAGTAGGTCTAGCGGGCAACAAAGAGACCCAGTACTTC. Variable domain in full (rest from reference TRBV13 and TRBJ2-5): AAGVIQSPRHLIKEKRETATLKCYPIPRHDTVYWYQQGPGQDPQFLISFYEKMQSDKGSIPDRFSAQQFSDYHSELNMSSLELGDSALYFCASSLVGLAGNKETQYFGPGTRLLVL.

V gene TRBV23-1 combines with J gene TRBJ1-5; D is ambiguous. TRBV23-1 falls under the ORF class, with uncertain function. This CDR3 is 14 amino acids long. V was trimmed by 4 bases and J by 4 bases, leaving 11 bases between them. The CDR3 nucleotides read TGCGCCAGCAGTCGATTCCGGGTTAATCAGCCCCAGCATTTT. It yields the protein CASSRFRVNQPQHF.

The V gene is TRBV12-3 or TRBV12-4, the J gene TRBJ1-1; D remains unclear. This CDR3 is built from 13 residues. Trimming shortened V by 1 base and J by 0 bases, and 3 bases separated the two germline ends. The CDR3 sequence is CASSLELNTEAFF. CDR3 in DNA: TGTGCCAGCAGTTTAGAGCTGAACACTGAAGCTTTCTTT.

This sequence joins TRBV28 and TRBJ2-7; TRBD2 agrees at 13 bases. This CDR3 is 15 amino acids long. Germline trimming cut 7 bases from V and 4 bases from J; bases unmatched to any gene: 7. Germline CDR1 is MDHEN and CDR2 is SYDVKM. As DNA, the CDR3 is TGTGCCAGCACACTACTAGCGGGAGGGCCTTACGAGCAGTACTTC. This codes for CASTLLAGGPYEQYF.

This sequence joins TRBV11-2 and TRBJ2-1; 12 positions agree with TRBD2. CDR1 and CDR2 (germline): SGHAT, FQNNGV. The CDR3 runs 17 residues. With 4 bases clipped from V and 6 bases from J, the junction kept 10 bases outside the gene matches. The CDR3 reads CASSSSGLAGDLNEQFF. As DNA, the CDR3 is TGTGCCAGCAGCTCTTCGGGACTAGCGGGTGATCTCAATGAGCAGTTCTTC. Looking up the rest from reference TRBV11-2 and TRBJ2-1 gives the full variable domain: EAGVAQSPRYKIIEKRQSVAFWCNPISGHATLYWYQQILGQGPKLLIQFQNNGVVDDSQLPKDRFSAERLKGVDSTLKIQPAKLEDSAVYLCASSSSGLAGDLNEQFFGPGTRLTVL.

This sequence joins TRBV7-8 and TRBJ1-2; 7 bases agree with TRBD1. Germline CDR1 and CDR2: SGHVS and FQNEAQ. The V and J ends lost 3 bases and 2 bases, in that order; junction bases with no gene match: 0. The CDR3 has 13 residues. The CDR3, as DNA: TGTGCCAGCAGCTTGGGACAGAACTATGGCTACACCTTC. Residues: CASSLGQNYGYTF.

The chain uses TRBV28 and TRBJ1-1; D is undetermined. This CDR3 has 13 amino acids. Trimming took off 5 bases at V and 10 bases at J, with 17 bases between the two ends. Germline CDR1 and CDR2: MDHEN and SYDVKM. The CDR3 bases are TGTGCCAGCAGTGACCGGGAGCCCTTGAGAGCTTTCTTT. Encoded protein: CASSDREPLRAFF.

J is TRBJ2-1 and V is TRBV28; 10 bases are a match to TRBD2. The CDR3 contains 14 residues. V shed 5 bases, J shed 8 bases, and the junction held 6 bases outside the gene matches. The germline V gene has CDR1 MDHEN and CDR2 SYDVKM. Here the CDR3 DNA reads TGTGCCAGCAGTCAGCGGCTAGCGGGGGATGAGCAGTTCTTC. It codes for CASSQRLAGDEQFF.

The chain uses TRBV7-8 and TRBJ1-6; D call uncertain. The ends were cut back, 3 bases at V and 0 bases at J, with 6 bases in the middle. CDR3 length: 15 residues. CDR1 is SGHVS, CDR2 FQNEAQ, per germline. This CDR3 reads CASSFRSSYNSPLHF. Written as DNA, the CDR3 is TGTGCCAGCAGCTTTAGGAGCTCCTATAATTCACCCCTCCACTTT.

The rearrangement joins TRBV19 to TRBJ2-7, with 12 bases aligning to TRBD2. The V and J ends lost 3 bases and 3 bases, in that order; junction bases with no gene match: 3. The CDR3 sequence is 15 residues long. CDR1 LNHDA and CDR2 SQIVND come from the germline V gene (reference sequence). This CDR3 is CASSMTSGRRYEQYF. Here the CDR3 DNA reads TGTGCCAGTAGTATGACTAGCGGGAGACGCTACGAGCAGTACTTC.

The rearrangement joins TRBV19 to TRBJ2-3; 9 bases fit TRBD1. V shed 7 bases and J 5 bases; nucleotides not matched to a gene: 10. CDR1 is LNHDA, CDR2 SQIVND, per germline (reference sequence). CDR3 length equals 15 residues. CDR3 sequence reads: CASTPGTGWIDTQYF. The DNA for the CDR3 is TGTGCCAGTACCCCCGGGACAGGGTGGATAGATACGCAGTATTTT.

The rearrangement uses TRBV6-2 or TRBV6-3 and TRBJ1-5, with D perhaps TRBD1 (6 bases). The ends were cut back, 6 bases at V and 3 bases at J, with 15 bases in the middle. Germline-derived CDR1 and CDR2 are MNHEY and SVGEGT. The CDR3 is made up of 15 amino acids. The CDR3 region has the DNA TGTGCCAGCAGCCTCAGTAGGGGGTTCAATCAGCCCCAGCATTTT. Protein sequence: CASSLSRGFNQPQHF.

The genes are TRBV6-6 and TRBJ2-7, with TRBD1 as a possible D gene (5 bases). V dropped 6 bases and J dropped 0 bases, with 15 bases sitting between them. The CDR3 is made up of 15 amino acids. The germline gives CDR1 MNHNY, CDR2 SVGAGI (reference sequence). CDR3 protein: CASSYDSPSSYEQYF. The DNA of the CDR3 is TGTGCCAGCAGCTACGACAGCCCGAGCTCCTACGAGCAGTACTTC.

The rearrangement uses TRBV19 and TRBJ1-1; D remains ambiguous. This CDR3 is built from 15 residues. Germline CDR1 LNHDA, CDR2 SQIVND (reference sequence). V shed 1 base and J shed 0 bases, with 9 bases lying between them. CDR3 in DNA: TGTGCCAGTAGTATAGCAGCAGTCATGAACACTGAAGCTTTCTTT. As protein: CASSIAAVMNTEAFF.

This chain joins TRBV5-6 and TRBJ1-5; D not certain. V gave up 4 bases and J gave up 7 bases, with 12 bases separating them. This CDR3 region has 13 residues. Germline-derived CDR1 and CDR2 are SGHDT and YYEEEE. The CDR3 coding sequence is TGTGCCAGCAGCCCGACATCGGGACAGCCCCAGCATTTT. Amino acids: CASSPTSGQPQHF.

The chain links TRBV28 to TRBJ2-5, with a possible D match to TRBD1 (6 bases). This CDR3 spans 12 amino acids. V dropped 10 bases and J dropped 0 bases, with 9 bases sitting between them. Germline-derived CDR1 and CDR2 are MDHEN and SYDVKM. The CDR3 sequence: CATWDNQETQYF. In DNA form, the CDR3 reads TGTGCCACCTGGGACAACCAAGAGACCCAGTACTTC.

The chain recombines TRBV4-1 with TRBJ2-7, with D unresolved. CDR3 length: 14 amino acids. Trimming removed 3 bases from V and 1 base from J, with 10 bases in between. CDR1 is MGHRA and CDR2 is YSYEKL in the germline V gene. The chain's CDR3 is CASSHDRASYEQYF. In nucleotides, the CDR3 is TGCGCCAGCAGCCACGACCGGGCGTCCTACGAGCAGTACTTC.

The chain combines TRBV6-5 with TRBJ1-3, with a tentative D call TRBD1 (5 bases). The V gene's germline CDR1 is MNHEY and CDR2 SVGAGI. This CDR3 is 15 amino acids long. The V end lost 6 bases, the J end lost 0 bases, and 12 bases lay between the germline ends. The CDR3 reads CASSKLQDSGNTIYF. The CDR3 bases are TGTGCCAGCAGCAAACTACAGGACTCTGGAAACACCATATATTTT.

The V call is TRBV3-1 (or the pseudogene TRBV3-2), the J call TRBJ2-3; 7 nucleotides align to TRBD2. The germline CDR1 and CDR2 sequences are LGHDT and YNNKEL (reference sequence). With 2 bases clipped from V and 1 base from J, the junction kept 3 bases outside the gene matches. The CDR3 runs to 15 residues. For the CDR3, the DNA is TGTGCCAGCAGCCAATCAACTAGCGGCACAGATACGCAGTATTTT. Its translation: CASSQSTSGTDTQYF.

This rearrangement joins TRBV28 to TRBJ1-5, with 7 bases matching TRBD1. Trimming took 5 bases from V and 4 from J; bases not matched to a gene: 5. CDR3 size: 14 residues. Germline values: CDR1 MDHEN, CDR2 SYDVKM. CDR3 nucleotides: TGTGCCAGCAGTGCGGGACAGACAAATCAGCCCCAGCATTTT. Translated: CASSAGQTNQPQHF.

This clone was counted only a few times. The V and J genes are TRBV4-2 and TRBJ1-5; D is unresolved. In germline, CDR1 is LGHNA, CDR2 YNFKEQ. The V end lost 1 base, the J end lost 5 bases, and 12 bases lay between the germline ends. The CDR3 runs 15 residues. The CDR3 protein is CASSQGSREDQPQHF. The CDR3 region has the DNA TGTGCCAGCAGCCAAGGATCCCGGGAGGATCAGCCCCAGCATTTT.

This chain joins TRBV19 and TRBJ1-5, with TRBD1 matching 9 bases. Germline-derived CDR1 and CDR2 are LNHDA and SQIVND (reference sequence). The trim removed 7 bases at V and 4 bases at J, leaving 5 bases unmatched. The CDR3 loop spans 14 amino acids. CDR3 region: CASMGQGPNQPQHF. CDR3 DNA: TGTGCCAGTATGGGACAGGGACCTAATCAGCCCCAGCATTTT. Full variable domain (missing parts from reference TRBV19 and TRBJ1-5): DGGITQSPKYLFRKEGQNVTLSCEQNLNHDAMYWYRQDPGQGLRLIYYSQIVNDFQKGDIAEGYSVSREKKESFPLTVTSAQKNPTAFYLCASMGQGPNQPQHFGDGTRLSIL.

In regard to this clone: The junction and the germline gene differ at one end; a read error may be behind it. The J gene is TRBJ2-1, the V gene TRBV7-7, with D maybe TRBD1 (5 bases). This CDR3 comprises 17 residues. Germline loops: CDR1 SSHAT, CDR2 FNYEAQ (reference sequence). Here the CDR3 DNA reads TGTGCTAGCAGCTTAGAGGTACTGGTGGGGCTGGACAATGAGCAGTTCTTC. Translating it yields CASSLEVLVGLDNEQFF.

This clone has only one observation. CDR3 protein: CASSKGPGAGARETQYF. For the CDR3, the DNA is TGTGCCAGCAGCAAAGGACCCGGAGCGGGAGCGAGAGAGACCCAGTACTTC. The chain is built from TRBV7-8 and TRBJ2-5, with 8 bases identical to TRBD2. The CDR3 totals 17 residues. The germline V gene encodes CDR1 SGHVS and CDR2 FQNEAQ. V trimming: 5 bases; J trimming: 4 bases; junction bases outside the gene matches: 15.

The chain carries TRBV5-1 and TRBJ2-1; 14 bases are shared with TRBD2. The CDR3 consists of 18 residues. Germline values: CDR1 SGHRS, CDR2 YFSETQ. Germline trimming cut 4 bases from V and 5 bases from J; bases unmatched to any gene: 11. The DNA of the CDR3 is TGCGCCAGCAGCCTAGCCGGGACTAGCGGGGGCCCTAACAATGAGCAGTTCTTC. It is translated as CASSLAGTSGGPNNEQFF.

The V and J genes are TRBV4-1 and TRBJ2-1; tentatively, D is TRBD2 (5 bases). CDR1 is MGHRA, CDR2 YSYEKL, per germline. The CDR3 is made up of 14 amino acids. V lost 1 base and J 10 bases, leaving 14 bases between the germline ends. The CDR3 region is CASSQVRALVEQFF. The CDR3 coding sequence is TGCGCCAGCAGCCAAGTGCGGGCACTTGTAGAGCAGTTCTTC.

This rearrangement joins TRBV27 to TRBJ2-4; D possibly corresponds to TRBD1 (7 bases). Trimming removed 5 bases from V and 6 bases from J, with 17 bases in between. Germline loops: CDR1 MNHEY, CDR2 SMNVEV (reference sequence). There are 15 residues in the CDR3. DNA of the CDR3: TGTGCCAGCAGTAGATCGGGGACAGCGGGAAACATTCAGTACTTC. Amino acids: CASSRSGTAGNIQYF.

This sequence joins TRBV18 and TRBJ2-7; maybe TRBD1 (5 bases). The CDR3 is made up of 14 amino acids. CDR1 KGHSH and CDR2 LQKENI come from the germline V gene. Trimming shortened V by 2 bases and J by 2 bases, and 10 bases separated the two germline ends. Here the CDR3 DNA reads TGTGCCAGCTCACCATCCAGGGATACCTACGAGCAGTACTTC. It encodes CASSPSRDTYEQYF.

This clone was picked up one time. The genes are TRBV5-1 and TRBJ2-2; D perhaps matches TRBD1 (5 bases). CDR1 is SGHRS, CDR2 YFSETQ, per germline. V was shortened by 4 bases and J by 1 base, with 11 bases between the two germline ends. This CDR3 has 15 residues. The CDR3 reads CASSKKTVNTGELFF. CDR3 DNA: TGCGCCAGCAGCAAAAAGACAGTGAACACCGGGGAGCTGTTTTTT.

This clone was seen a few times. This rearrangement joins TRBV6-2 or TRBV6-3 to TRBJ2-6, with 7 nucleotides matching TRBD1. With 5 bases clipped from V and 0 bases from J, the junction kept 4 bases outside the gene matches. Germline lookup yields CDR1 MNHEY and CDR2 SVGEGT. This CDR3 is 16 amino acids long. The CDR3 nucleotides read TGTGCCAGCAGTAATCCAGGGGGCTCTGGGGCCAACGTCCTGACTTTC. The encoded protein is CASSNPGGSGANVLTF.